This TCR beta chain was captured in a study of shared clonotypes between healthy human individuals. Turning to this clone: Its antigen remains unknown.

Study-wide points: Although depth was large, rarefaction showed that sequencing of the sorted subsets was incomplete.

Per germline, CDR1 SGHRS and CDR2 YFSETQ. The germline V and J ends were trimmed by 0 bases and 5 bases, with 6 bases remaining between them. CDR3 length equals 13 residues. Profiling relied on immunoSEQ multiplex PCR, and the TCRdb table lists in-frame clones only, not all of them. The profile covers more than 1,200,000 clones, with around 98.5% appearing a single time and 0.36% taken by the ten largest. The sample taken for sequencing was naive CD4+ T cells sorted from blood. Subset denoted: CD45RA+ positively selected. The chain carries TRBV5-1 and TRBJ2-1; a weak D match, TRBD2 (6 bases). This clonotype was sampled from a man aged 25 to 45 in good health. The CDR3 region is CASSLGTNNEQFF. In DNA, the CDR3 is TGCGCCAGCAGCTTGGGGACTAACAATGAGCAGTTCTTC.